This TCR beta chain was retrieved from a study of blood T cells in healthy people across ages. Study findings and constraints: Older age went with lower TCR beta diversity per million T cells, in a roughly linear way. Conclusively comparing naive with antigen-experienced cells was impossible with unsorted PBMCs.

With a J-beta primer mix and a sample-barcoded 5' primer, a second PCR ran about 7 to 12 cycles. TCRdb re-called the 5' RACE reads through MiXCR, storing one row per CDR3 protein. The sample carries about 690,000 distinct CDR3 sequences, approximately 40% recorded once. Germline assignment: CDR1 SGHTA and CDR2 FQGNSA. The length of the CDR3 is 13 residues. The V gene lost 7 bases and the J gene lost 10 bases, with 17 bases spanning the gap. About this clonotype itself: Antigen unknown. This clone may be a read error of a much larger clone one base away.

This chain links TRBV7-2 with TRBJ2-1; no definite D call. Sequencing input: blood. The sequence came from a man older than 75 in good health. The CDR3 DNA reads TGTGCCAGCAACGCCTTTACCTCGTCCGAGCAGTTCTTC. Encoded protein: CASNAFTSSEQFF.